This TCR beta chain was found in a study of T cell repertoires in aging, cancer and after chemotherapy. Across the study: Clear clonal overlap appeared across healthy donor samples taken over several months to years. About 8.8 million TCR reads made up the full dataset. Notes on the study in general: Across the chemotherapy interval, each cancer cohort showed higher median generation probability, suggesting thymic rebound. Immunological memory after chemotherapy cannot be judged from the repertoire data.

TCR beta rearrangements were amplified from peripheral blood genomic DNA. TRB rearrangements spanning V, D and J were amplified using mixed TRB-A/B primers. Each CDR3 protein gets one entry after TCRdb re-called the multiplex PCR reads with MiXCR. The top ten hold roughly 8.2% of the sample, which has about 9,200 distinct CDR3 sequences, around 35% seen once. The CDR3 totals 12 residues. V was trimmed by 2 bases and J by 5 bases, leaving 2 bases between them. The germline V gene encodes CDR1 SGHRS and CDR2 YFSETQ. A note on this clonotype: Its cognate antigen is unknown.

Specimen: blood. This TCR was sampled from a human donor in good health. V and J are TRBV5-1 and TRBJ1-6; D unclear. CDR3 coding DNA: TGCGCCAGCAGCTTTAATAATTCACCCCTCCACTTT. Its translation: CASSFNNSPLHF.